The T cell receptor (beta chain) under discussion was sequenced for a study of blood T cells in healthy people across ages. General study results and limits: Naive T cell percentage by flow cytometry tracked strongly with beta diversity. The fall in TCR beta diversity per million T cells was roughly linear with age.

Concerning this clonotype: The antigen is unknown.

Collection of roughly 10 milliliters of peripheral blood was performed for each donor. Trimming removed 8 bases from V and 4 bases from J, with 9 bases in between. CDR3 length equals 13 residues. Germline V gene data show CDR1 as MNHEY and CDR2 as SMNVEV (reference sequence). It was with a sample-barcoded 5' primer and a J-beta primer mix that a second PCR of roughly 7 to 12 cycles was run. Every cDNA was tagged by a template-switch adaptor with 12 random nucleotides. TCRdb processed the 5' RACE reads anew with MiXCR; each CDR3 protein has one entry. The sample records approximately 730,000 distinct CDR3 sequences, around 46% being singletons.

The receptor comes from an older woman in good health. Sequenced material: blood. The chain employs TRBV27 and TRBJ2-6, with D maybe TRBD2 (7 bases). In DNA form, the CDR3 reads TGTGCCAGCGCGGGGGCAGGGGCCAACGTCCTGACTTTC. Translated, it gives CASAGAGANVLTF.